This T cell receptor (beta chain) appears in the sequencing data of a study of Siglec-9 on CD8 T cells in melanoma. Points from the study as a whole: Siglec-9 reportedly marks and regulates an effector memory CD8+ T-cell subset apparently accumulating in melanoma tumors.

Sequencing used immunoSEQ multiplex PCR; TCRdb keeps in-frame clones, though not all of them. The data hold about 36,000 clones, with roughly 80% observed a single time. Of note for this clone: What it recognizes is unknown.

This receptor was identified in a human donor in good health. The sample taken for sequencing was Siglec-9- CD8+ T cells sorted from blood.

The CDR3 region is CSVEDPPGGSRNEQFF. In DNA form, the CDR3 reads TGCAGCGTTGAAGACCCCCCTGGCGGGAGTAGAAATGAGCAGTTCTTC. V is TRBV29-1 and J is TRBJ2-1; TRBD2 matches 7 bases. Germline CDR1 and CDR2: SQVTM and ANQGSEA. Unmatched junction bases numbered 12, after V lost 0 bases and J lost 7 bases. The CDR3 consists of 16 residues.